This T cell receptor beta chain appears in the sequencing data of a study of vaccination and CD4 T cells after COVID-19. Overall study: Stimulation of cells relied on overlapping spike peptides derived from SARS-CoV-2, HCoV-NL63, HCoV-OC43 and HCoV-229E.

Looked up from germline, CDR1 is SGHTA and CDR2 is FQGNSA. This CDR3 region has 20 residues. Trimming at V came to 5 bases and at J to 0 bases, leaving 16 bases not matched to a gene. Cultured CD4+ T-cell DNA underwent Oncomine TCR Beta short-read sequencing. A single record per CDR3 protein comes from TCRdb applying MiXCR to the PCR reads. The sample lists more than 20,000 distinct CDR3 sequences; 60% were seen once. Study-wide points: There were relatively few convalescent patients studied, and there were no early post-infection timepoints.

Treatment here: roughly 10-day PBMC culture with coronavirus spike peptide pools or control peptides (ViraFEST assay). ViraFEST sequenced TCRs after peptide-pool expansion of antigen-specific T cells. Healthy people who got the vaccine had never had SARS-CoV-2 infection, since nucleocapsid antibodies came back negative before and after vaccination. In the case of this clonotype: The target antigen is unknown.

The specimen comprised CD4+ T cells from blood, cultured in vitro, sampled after SARS-CoV-2 vaccination. This sequence joins TRBV7-2 and TRBJ2-1; the match to TRBD2 covers 10 bases. The origin of this receptor is a human donor who received a COVID-19 vaccine. In DNA, the CDR3 is TGTGCCAGCAGCCGTAGGCAGCGGGGGGGAGCCCAACCCTCCTACAATGAGCAGTTCTTC. As protein: CASSRRQRGGAQPSYNEQFF.